This T cell receptor (beta chain) stems from a study of CD8+ T cells in alopecia areata (dated by TCRdb to 2016 to 2019). As for the study more broadly: To study T cell clonal expansion in alopecia areata, the researchers applied high-throughput TCRbeta sequencing to both the C3H/HeJ mouse model and human patients. The RNA source kit depended on sample type: the PAXgene miRNA kit for fixed scalp, the miRNeasy kit for PBMCs, and the RNeasy kit for mouse skin. Scalp clonality was compared across normal scalp (n=4), patchy alopecia areata scalp (n=8), and alopecia totalis/universalis scalp (n=8). Amplification of TCRbeta CDR3 regions was done by immunoSEQ multiplex PCR using 35 Vbeta forward primers and 13 Jbeta reverse primers. In humans, TCRbeta sequencing was performed on scalp tissue and on sorted CD4+ and CD8+ peripheral blood T cells from healthy controls and from patients with patchy or totalis/universalis alopecia areata.

Libraries were constructed by the immunoSEQ multiplex PCR assay. RNA was extracted from all samples and reverse transcribed into cDNA as template for TCR sequencing. SuperScript III was used to make first-strand cDNA, primed with a 2:1 mix of oligo-dT and random hexamers. A synthetic immune receptor repertoire was used to assess amplification bias, and residual bias was removed computationally. The study's processing was this. After raw reads were preprocessed to remove errors, the CDR3 was defined following IMGT conventions as running from the conserved cysteine to phenylalanine. Clonality was computed as 1 minus the Shannon entropy, with the entropy normalized by log2 of the number of productive unique TCRs. CD4 or CD8 identity of scalp clones was inferred by cross-referencing scalp TCRbeta sequences with sorted blood CD4 and CD8 repertoires. TCRdb took this table from immuneACCESS and kept in-frame rearrangements with V and J called. Such tables lack part of the clones; where checked against another copy, unresolved V genes explain under half of the gap, and the rest is unexplained. That table furnishes V, J and clone size, whereas the DNA furnished D and trimming. For this sample the table gives 55,000 to 65,000 clones, of which roughly 46% were detected only once. 51% of the sample rests with the top ten.

Lesional scalp punch biopsies and peripheral blood were obtained from alopecia areata patients. PBMCs were separated by density centrifugation and stained for CD3, CD4 and CD8, after which CD4+ and CD8+ T cells were sorted on a FACSAria. Alopecia areata patients who were not treated were recruited through a multicenter biomarker study. In roughly five patients from the biomarker study, the blood CD8+ T cells went through an additional sort into NKG2D-low and NKG2D-high fractions. V lost 4 bases and J lost 0 bases; the stretch between them is 4 bases long. From the germline V gene, CDR1 is SNHLY and CDR2 is FYNNEI. The CDR3 measures 12 amino acids from cysteine to phenylalanine. Only the CDR3 portion is preserved as DNA: 36 bases, with reading frame beginning at the first base. Beyond this particular receptor, the publication reports: Compared with normal scalp, lesional scalp, particularly in alopecia totalis/universalis, had higher clonality and more expanded CD8+ clones, which suggests antigenic drive. Unlike mouse skin, which is dominated by gammadelta T cells, normal human skin has resident alphabeta T cells that are also sequenced, and this complicates analysis of the scalp TCR repertoire. Shared TCR sequences between patients were less evident than in mice, which may be partly attributable to HLA diversity in the patient population.

Remarks on this clone: The antigen this receptor binds is unknown. No per-base quality is available; no much larger clone lies one base away.

The TCR comes from a human donor with alopecia areata. Sequences were obtained from NKG2D-low CD8+ T cells sorted from blood. The sample's cell subset or site label is to be understood as: sorted CD8+ NKG2D-low blood T cells. The rearranged chain carries TRBV2 and TRBJ2-7, with no D gene named confidently. The bases read TGTGCCAGCAGTGCCAGCTCCTACGAGCAGTACTTC. It codes for CASSASSYEQYF.